This passage covers 5 T cell receptor beta chains from one sample sequenced in a study of T cells in Graves' hyperthyroidism and ophthalmopathy. Template material for amplifying TCR beta CDR3 regions consisted of RNA transcripts. The TCR CDR3 was amplified in a first-round RT-PCR using the HTBI primer set. TCRdb itself ran the multiplex PCR reads through MiXCR, one entry per CDR3 protein. The sample records some 400,000 distinct CDR3 sequences, approximately 15% being singletons. Source material: blood. These receptors all come from a man between 25 and 39 years old with Graves' hyperthyroidism that later progressed to Graves' ophthalmopathy.

This clonotype was counted at least ten times. The V call is TRBV5-1, the J call TRBJ2-1, with TRBD2 matching over 12 bases. The CDR3 is 18 residues long. With 0 bases clipped from V and 5 bases from J, the junction kept 9 bases outside the gene matches. In germline, CDR1 is SGHRS, CDR2 YFSETQ. Written as DNA, the CDR3 is TGCGCCAGCAGCTTGGGACTAGCGGGGGTTTCGCTTAACAATGAGCAGTTCTTC. Its protein is CASSLGLAGVSLNNEQFF.

The V gene is TRBV6-1, the J gene TRBJ2-7; 9 bases are a match to TRBD1. CDR3 length equals 14 residues. V trimming: 6 bases; J trimming: 3 bases; junction bases outside the gene matches: 6. Germline CDR1 is MNHNS and CDR2 is SASEGT. CDR3 nucleotides: TGTGCCAGCAGCGAATGGACAGGGGACTACGAGCAGTACTTC. This translates into CASSEWTGDYEQYF.

This clonotype was seen more than once but under ten times. V usage is TRBV11-2 and J usage is TRBJ2-1; 7 bases agree with TRBD2. V lost 8 bases to trimming and J lost 6 bases; unmatched junction nucleotides: 10. Per germline, CDR1 SGHAT and CDR2 FQNNGV. CDR3 length: 14 amino acids. The CDR3, as DNA: TGTGCCAGCGCCCCGGGCGGGGGATCCAATGAGCAGTTCTTC. Protein sequence: CASAPGGGSNEQFF.

The J gene is TRBJ1-2, the V gene TRBV30; 12 bases map to TRBD1. The CDR3 covers 18 residues. Germline loops: CDR1 GTSNPN, CDR2 SVGIG (reference sequence). V lost 1 base to trimming and J lost 3 bases; unmatched junction nucleotides: 12. CDR3 coding DNA: TGTGCCTGGAGTGCCACTGGTCGGGACAGGGGGCGCCACTATGGCTACACCTTC. Amino acid sequence: CAWSATGRDRGRHYGYTF.

This clonotype came up many times. The genes are TRBV6-5 and TRBJ2-1; maybe TRBD2 (6 bases). Per the germline V gene, CDR1 is MNHEY and CDR2 is SVGAGI. This CDR3 spans 15 amino acids. Deletions cut 1 base from V and 0 bases from J, with 7 bases between. The CDR3 sequence: CASSYYGGSYNEQFF. Here the CDR3 DNA reads TGTGCCAGCAGTTACTACGGGGGCTCCTACAATGAGCAGTTCTTC.